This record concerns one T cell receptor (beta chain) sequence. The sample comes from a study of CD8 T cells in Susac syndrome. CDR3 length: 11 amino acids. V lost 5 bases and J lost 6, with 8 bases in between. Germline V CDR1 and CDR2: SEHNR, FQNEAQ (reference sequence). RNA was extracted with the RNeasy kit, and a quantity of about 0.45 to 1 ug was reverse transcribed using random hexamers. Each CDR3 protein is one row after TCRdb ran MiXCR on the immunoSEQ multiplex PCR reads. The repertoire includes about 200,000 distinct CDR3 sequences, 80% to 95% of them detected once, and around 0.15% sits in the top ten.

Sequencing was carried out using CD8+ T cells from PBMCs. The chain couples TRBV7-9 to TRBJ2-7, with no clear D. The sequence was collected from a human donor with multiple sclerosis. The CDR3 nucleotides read TGTGCCAGCAGCCCAGCCGGCGAGCAGTACTTC. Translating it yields CASSPAGEQYF.